The clone carrying this T cell receptor beta chain was detected many times. Its antigen is unknown. These data are taken from a study of tumor-infiltrating lymphocytes in primary liver carcinoma. Study-wide context: Sequencing of the samples generated roughly 3.65 to 7.13 million productive TCRbeta reads, with similar yields across tissue types.

With a constant-region primer, TCR beta cDNA was made from approximately 510 ng of total RNA. Amplification in three nested multiplex PCR rounds with slightly modified ARM-PCR gave rise to TCR beta libraries. TRBV1-TRBV30 forward and Cbeta reverse primers drove the first two roughly 10-cycle rounds. TCRdb re-called the multiplex PCR reads through MiXCR, storing one row per CDR3 protein. The sample records about 120,000 distinct CDR3 sequences, roughly 70% being singletons. Whole-study findings and limits: The study found a significantly higher top-250-clone fraction in tumors than in blood (p = 0.039). It was tumor-adjacent and tumor-blood pairs that overlapped less than tumor region pairs did.

Unsorted bulk tissue of roughly 18-32 mg yielded co-extracted RNA and DNA. This CDR3 is 13 amino acids long. With 9 bases clipped from V and 5 bases from J, the junction kept 5 bases outside the gene matches. The germline V gene has CDR1 SNHLY and CDR2 FYNNEI. The V and J genes are TRBV2 and TRBJ2-3, with 10 bases fitting TRBD2. The specimen sequenced was tumor-adjacent normal liver tissue. This clonotype was obtained from an older woman with primary liver carcinoma and hepatitis B virus infection. The CDR3 loop reads CARRLAGGDTQYF. The CDR3 coding sequence is TGTGCCAGAAGACTAGCGGGCGGAGATACGCAGTATTTT.